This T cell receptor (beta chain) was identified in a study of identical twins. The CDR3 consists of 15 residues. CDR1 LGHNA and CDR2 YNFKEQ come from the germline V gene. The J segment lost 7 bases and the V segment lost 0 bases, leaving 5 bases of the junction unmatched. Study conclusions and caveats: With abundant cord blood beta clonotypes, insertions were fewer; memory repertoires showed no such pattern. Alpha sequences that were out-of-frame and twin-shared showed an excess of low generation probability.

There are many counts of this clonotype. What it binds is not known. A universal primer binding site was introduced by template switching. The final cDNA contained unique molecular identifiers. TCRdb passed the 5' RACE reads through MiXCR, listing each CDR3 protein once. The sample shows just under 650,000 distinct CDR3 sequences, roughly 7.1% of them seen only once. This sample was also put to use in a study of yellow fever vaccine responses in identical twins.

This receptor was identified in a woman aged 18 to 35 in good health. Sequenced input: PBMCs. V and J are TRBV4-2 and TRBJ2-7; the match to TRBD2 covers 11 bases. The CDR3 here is CASSQETSGRDEQYF. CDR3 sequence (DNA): TGTGCCAGCAGCCAAGAAACTAGCGGGAGAGATGAGCAGTACTTC.